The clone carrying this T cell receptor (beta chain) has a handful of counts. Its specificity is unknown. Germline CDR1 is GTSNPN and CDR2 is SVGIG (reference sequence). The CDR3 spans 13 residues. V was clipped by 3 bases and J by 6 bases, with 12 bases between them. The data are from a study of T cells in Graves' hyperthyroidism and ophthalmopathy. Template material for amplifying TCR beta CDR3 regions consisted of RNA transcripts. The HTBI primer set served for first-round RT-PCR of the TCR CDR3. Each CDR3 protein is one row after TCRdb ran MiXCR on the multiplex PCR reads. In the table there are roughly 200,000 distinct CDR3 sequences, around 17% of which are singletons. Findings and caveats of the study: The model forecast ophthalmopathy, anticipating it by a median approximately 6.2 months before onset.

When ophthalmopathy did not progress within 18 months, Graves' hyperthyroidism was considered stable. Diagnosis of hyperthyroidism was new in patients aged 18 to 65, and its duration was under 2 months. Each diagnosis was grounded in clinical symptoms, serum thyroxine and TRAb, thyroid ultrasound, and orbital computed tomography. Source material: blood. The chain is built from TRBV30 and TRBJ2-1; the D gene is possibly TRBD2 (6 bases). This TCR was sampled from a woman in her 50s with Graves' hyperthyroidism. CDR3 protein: CAWSAGFGNEQFF. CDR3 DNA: TGTGCCTGGAGCGCGGGGTTCGGCAATGAGCAGTTCTTC.